The clone carrying this T cell receptor (beta chain) was counted between two and nine times. What it binds is unknown. The data belong to a study of T cell repertoires in cytomegalovirus infection. Study-wide context: CMV infection together with matching HLA type was indicated by public TCR beta signatures. Whole-study findings and limits: HLA-C-restricted CMV-specific TCR beta clonotypes were dominant in the ex vivo response.

Trimming pared 3 bases from V and 0 bases from J, leaving 12 bases between. The CDR3 consists of 15 residues. Germline CDR1 and CDR2: SGHTA and FQGNSA. TCRdb independently ran MiXCR on the reads; one entry per CDR3 protein. The sample shows about 700,000 distinct CDR3 sequences, approximately 33% of them seen only once. This clonotype was sampled from a human donor in good health (CMV status not recorded). Some clones in this sample may be carry-over from other donors' samples. V gene TRBV7-2 combines with J gene TRBJ2-7, with D perhaps TRBD2 (5 bases). The material sequenced was cultured PBMCs, taken from culture after CMV antigen stimulation. CDR3 sequence: CASSFSLSGSYEQYF. CDR3 DNA sequence: TGTGCCAGCAGCTTCAGTTTAAGCGGCTCCTACGAGCAGTACTTC.